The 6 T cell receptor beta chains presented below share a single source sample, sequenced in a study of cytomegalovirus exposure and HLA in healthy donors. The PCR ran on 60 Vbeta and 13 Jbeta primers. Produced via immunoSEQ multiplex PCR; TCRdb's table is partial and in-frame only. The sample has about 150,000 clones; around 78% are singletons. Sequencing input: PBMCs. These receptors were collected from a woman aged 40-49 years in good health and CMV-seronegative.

CDR3 in DNA: TGTGCCAGCTCAACGGGACAGGGCTTGCCCATATATTTT. Protein sequence: CASSTGQGLPIYF. The V call is TRBV18, the J call TRBJ1-3; TRBD1 agrees at 9 bases. The germline V gene encodes CDR1 KGHSH and CDR2 LQKENI. The length of the CDR3 is 13 residues. V trimming: 5 bases; J trimming: 11 bases; junction bases outside the gene matches: 7.

The CDR3 bases are TGCGCCAGCAGCTCTGGCGGGGGGAACACTGAAGCTTTCTTT. It encodes CASSSGGGNTEAFF. The chain is built from TRBV5-1 and TRBJ1-1; a weak D match, TRBD1 (5 bases). Trimming shortened V by 3 bases and J by 1 base, and 10 bases separated the two germline ends. The CDR3 contains 14 residues. Germline V lookup: CDR1 SGHRS, CDR2 YFSETQ.

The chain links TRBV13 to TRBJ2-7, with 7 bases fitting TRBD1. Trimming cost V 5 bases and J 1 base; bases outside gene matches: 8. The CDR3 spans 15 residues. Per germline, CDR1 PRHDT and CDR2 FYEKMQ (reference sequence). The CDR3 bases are TGTGCCAGCAGCGCCGAGGGACAGAATTCCTACGAGCAGTACTTC. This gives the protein CASSAEGQNSYEQYF.

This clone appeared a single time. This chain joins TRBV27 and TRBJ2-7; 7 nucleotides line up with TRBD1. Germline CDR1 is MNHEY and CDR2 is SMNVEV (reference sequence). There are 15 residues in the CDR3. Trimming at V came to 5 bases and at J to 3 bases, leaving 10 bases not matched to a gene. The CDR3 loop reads CASSPQGDLGYEQYF. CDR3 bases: TGTGCCAGCAGTCCGCAGGGGGATTTGGGCTACGAGCAGTACTTC.

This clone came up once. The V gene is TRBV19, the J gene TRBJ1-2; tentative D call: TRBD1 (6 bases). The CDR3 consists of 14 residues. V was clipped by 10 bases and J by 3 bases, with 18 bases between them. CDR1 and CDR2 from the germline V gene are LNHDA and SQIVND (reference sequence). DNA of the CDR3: TGTGCCACCATTCCTTCGACAGGCGACTATGGCTACACCTTC. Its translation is CATIPSTGDYGYTF.

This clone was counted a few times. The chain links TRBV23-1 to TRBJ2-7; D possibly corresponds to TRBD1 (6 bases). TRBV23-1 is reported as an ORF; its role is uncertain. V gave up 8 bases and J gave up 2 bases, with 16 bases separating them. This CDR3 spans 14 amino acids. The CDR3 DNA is TGCGCCAGCTCGCCCCGGACAGATGCCTACGAGCAGTACTTC. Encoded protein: CASSPRTDAYEQYF.